This T cell receptor (beta chain) was found in a study of CD8+ T cells in alopecia areata. Study as a whole: Dosing spanned 6 to 18 months on tofacitinib, then 6 months off drug.

Documented treatment: oral pan-JAK inhibitor, 5-10 mg twice daily. With respect to this clone: Its antigen is unknown.

It was cDNA, reverse transcribed from extracted RNA, that served as the sequencing template. The repertoire was sequenced with immunoSEQ multiplex PCR; TCRdb's copy has only in-frame clones and lacks some. The table includes 110,000 to 150,000 clones, nearly 55% detected once. V lost 4 bases and J 1 base, leaving 13 bases between the germline ends. The germline gives CDR1 GTSNPN, CDR2 SVGIG (reference sequence). This CDR3 is built from 15 residues. Study-level findings and limits: Sequencing of scalp tissue also captures the resident alphabeta T cells of normal skin.

The chain carries TRBV30 and TRBJ2-2, with D possibly matching TRBD1 (5 bases). This clonotype was obtained from a human donor with alopecia areata. The sample consisted of CD8+ T cells sorted from blood, taken at week 4, from a patient treated with tofacitinib. CDR3 region: CAWTSPRVNTGELFF. The CDR3, as DNA: TGTGCCTGGACCTCCCCCAGGGTGAACACCGGGGAGCTGTTTTTT.